The present entry profiles one T cell receptor beta chain with its context. Its matching antigen is unknown. This sample stems from a study of cytomegalovirus exposure and HLA in healthy donors. Amplification used 60 Vbeta primers and 13 Jbeta primers. TCRdb's table, derived via immunoSEQ multiplex PCR, lists solely in-frame clones and lacks some. The sample records under 250,000 clones, roughly 78% being singletons. Study observations and caveats: Later analysis indicated greater clonal expansion among HLA-associated TCR beta chains than among equally common other chains. Fewer N-insertions than the roughly 630-donor mean were reportedly shown by an Asian-associated ancestry cluster in a later analysis.

Specimen: PBMCs. This TCR was recovered from a woman in her thirties in good health and CMV-seropositive.

The CDR3 loop reads CASSFAGELFF. The CDR3 coding sequence is TGTGCCAGCAGCTTCGCCGGGGAGCTGTTTTTT. The gene calls are TRBV7-8 and TRBJ2-2; D is unresolved. Germline V lookup: CDR1 SGHVS, CDR2 FQNEAQ. The CDR3 runs to 11 residues. The ends were cut back, 3 bases at V and 6 bases at J, with 2 bases in the middle.